This passage covers 3 T cell receptor beta chains from one sample sequenced in a study of cytomegalovirus exposure and HLA in healthy donors. Here immunoSEQ multiplex PCR was the method, and the copy in TCRdb shows in-frame clones only, minus some. Of some 240,000 clones in the sample, 83% were seen once. The sequenced material came from PBMCs. The receptors derive from a woman aged 18-29 years in good health and CMV-seronegative.

The gene calls are TRBV6-5 and TRBJ2-3; D call uncertain. The CDR3 has 15 residues. Trimming removed 5 bases from V and 2 bases from J, with 14 bases in between. The germline V gene has CDR1 MNHEY and CDR2 SVGAGI. CDR3 coding DNA: TGTGCCAGCAGTAGGGCGGCGTGGAACACAGATACGCAGTATTTT. It translates to CASSRAAWNTDTQYF.

The chain carries TRBV2 and TRBJ1-3, with a tentative D call TRBD1 (5 bases). The CDR3 spans 13 residues. CDR1 and CDR2 from the germline V gene are SNHLY and FYNNEI. The V and J ends lost 4 bases and 3 bases respectively, with 7 bases between them. CDR3 loop: CASSGQLGNTIYF. Here the CDR3 DNA reads TGTGCCAGCAGTGGACAGCTTGGAAACACCATATATTTT.

The V gene is TRBV2, the J gene TRBJ2-7, with D possibly being TRBD1 (6 bases). There are 14 residues in the CDR3. Germline V CDR1 and CDR2: SNHLY, FYNNEI. V was clipped by 2 bases and J by 2 bases, with 10 bases between them. The CDR3 nucleotides read TGTGCCAGCAGTGAATCGGCAGGGGCCTACGAGCAGTACTTC. Translation: CASSESAGAYEQYF.